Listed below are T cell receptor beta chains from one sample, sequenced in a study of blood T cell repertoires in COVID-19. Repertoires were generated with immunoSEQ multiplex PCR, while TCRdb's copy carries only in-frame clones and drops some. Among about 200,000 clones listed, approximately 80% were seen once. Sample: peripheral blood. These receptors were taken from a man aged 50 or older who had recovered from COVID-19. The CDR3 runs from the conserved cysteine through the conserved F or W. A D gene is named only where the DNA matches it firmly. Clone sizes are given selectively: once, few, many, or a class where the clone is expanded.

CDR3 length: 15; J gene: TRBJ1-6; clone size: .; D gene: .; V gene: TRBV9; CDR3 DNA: TGTGCCAGCAGCGTAAGTACAGGGAATAATTCACCCCTCCACTTT; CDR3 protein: CASSVSTGNNSPLHF
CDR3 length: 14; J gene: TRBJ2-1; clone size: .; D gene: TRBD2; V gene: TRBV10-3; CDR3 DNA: TGTGCCATCAAGGGGACTAGCGGTGCCAATGAGCAGTTCTTC; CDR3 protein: CAIKGTSGANEQFF
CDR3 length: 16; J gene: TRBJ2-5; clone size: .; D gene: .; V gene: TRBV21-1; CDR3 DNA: TGTGCCAGCAGCATTAGGAGCGGGAGGGCCGGGGAGACCCAGTACTTC; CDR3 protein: CASSIRSGRAGETQYF
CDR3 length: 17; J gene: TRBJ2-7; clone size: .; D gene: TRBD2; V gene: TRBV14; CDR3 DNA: TGTGCCAGCAGCCAAGACCTCCCTGGACTAGCGGCCTACGAGCAGTACTTC; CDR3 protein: CASSQDLPGLAAYEQYF
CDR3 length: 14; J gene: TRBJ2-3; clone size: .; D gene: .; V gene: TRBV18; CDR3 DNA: TGTGCCAGCTCACTCGACAGAATCACAGATACGCAGTATTTT; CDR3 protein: CASSLDRITDTQYF
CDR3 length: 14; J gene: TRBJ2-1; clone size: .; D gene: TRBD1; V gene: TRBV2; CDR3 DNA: TGTGCCATCCAGCCCGGGACAGCATACAATGAGCAGTTCTTC; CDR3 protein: CAIQPGTAYNEQFF
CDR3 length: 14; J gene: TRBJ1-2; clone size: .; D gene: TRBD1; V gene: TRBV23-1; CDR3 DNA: TGCGCCAGCAGTCGCGGGACAGGGTCCTATGGCTACACCTTC; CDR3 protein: CASSRGTGSYGYTF
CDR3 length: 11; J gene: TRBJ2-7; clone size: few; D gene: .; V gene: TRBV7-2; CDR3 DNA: TGTGCCAGCAGCTTATTATACGAGCAGTACTTC; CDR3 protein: CASSLLYEQYF
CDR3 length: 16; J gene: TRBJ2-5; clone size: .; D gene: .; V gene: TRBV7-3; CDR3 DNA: TGTGCCAGCAGCTCTAACCCCCCAGCGGGCCAAGAGACCCAGTACTTC; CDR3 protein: CASSSNPPAGQETQYF
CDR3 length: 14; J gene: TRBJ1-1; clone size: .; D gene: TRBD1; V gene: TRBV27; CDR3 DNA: TGTGCCAGCAGTATCAGGGGGTGGAACACTGAAGCTTTCTTT; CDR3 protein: CASSIRGWNTEAFF
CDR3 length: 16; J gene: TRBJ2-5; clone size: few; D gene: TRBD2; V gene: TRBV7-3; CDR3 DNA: TGTGCCAGCAGCTTAGGGCTAGCGGGAGTTCCAGAGACCCAGTACTTC; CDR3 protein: CASSLGLAGVPETQYF
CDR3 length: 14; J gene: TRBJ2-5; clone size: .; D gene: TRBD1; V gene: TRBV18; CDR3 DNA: TGTGCCAGCTCACCTTACGGACAGGTGGAGACCCAGTACTTC; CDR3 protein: CASSPYGQVETQYF
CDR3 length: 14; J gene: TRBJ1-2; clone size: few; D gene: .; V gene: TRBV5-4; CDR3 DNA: TGTGCCAGCAGCCCACCGGGAGCTAACTATGGCTACACCTTC; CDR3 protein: CASSPPGANYGYTF
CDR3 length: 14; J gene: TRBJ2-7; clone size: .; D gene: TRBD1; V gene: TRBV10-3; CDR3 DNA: TGTGCCATCAGCCCGGGACAGGGCTTCTACGAGCAGTACTTC; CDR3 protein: CAISPGQGFYEQYF
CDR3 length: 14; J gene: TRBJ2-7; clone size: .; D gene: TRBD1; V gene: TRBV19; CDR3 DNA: TGTGCCAGTAGTATACTACAGGGGAGCCACGAGCAGTACTTC; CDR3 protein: CASSILQGSHEQYF
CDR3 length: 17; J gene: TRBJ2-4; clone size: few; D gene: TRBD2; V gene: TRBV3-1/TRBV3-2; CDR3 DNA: TGTGCCAGCAGCTCCCTAGCGGGAGGCGGCGCCAAAAACATTCAGTACTTC; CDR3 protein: CASSSLAGGGAKNIQYF
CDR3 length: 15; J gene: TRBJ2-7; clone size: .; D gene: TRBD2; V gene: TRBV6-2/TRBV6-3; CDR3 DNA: TGTGCCAGCAGTTACGCAGCGGGGAAGTTCTACGAGCAGTACTTC; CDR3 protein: CASSYAAGKFYEQYF
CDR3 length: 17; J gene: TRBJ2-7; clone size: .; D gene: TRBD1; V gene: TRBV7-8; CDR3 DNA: TGTGCCAGCAGCTTAAGGGAAACAGGGGGCGATACCTACGAGCAGTACTTC; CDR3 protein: CASSLRETGGDTYEQYF
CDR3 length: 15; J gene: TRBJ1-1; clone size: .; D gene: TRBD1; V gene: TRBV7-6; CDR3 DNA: TGTGCCAGCAGCTTGACAGGGTTCATGAACACTGAAGCTTTCTTT; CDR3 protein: CASSLTGFMNTEAFF
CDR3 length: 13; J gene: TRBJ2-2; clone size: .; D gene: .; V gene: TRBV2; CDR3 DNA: TGTGCCAGTAGGACAGACAACACCGGGGAGCTGTTTTTT; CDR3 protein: CASRTDNTGELFF
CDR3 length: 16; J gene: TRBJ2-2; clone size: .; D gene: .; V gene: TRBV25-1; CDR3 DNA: TGTGCCAGCAGTGAATATACGGCGGGAAACACCGGGGAGCTGTTTTTT; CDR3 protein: CASSEYTAGNTGELFF
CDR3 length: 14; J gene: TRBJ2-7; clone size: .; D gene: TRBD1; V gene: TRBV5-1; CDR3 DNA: TGCGCCAGCAGCGCGGACAGGACTTCCTACGAGCAGTACTTC; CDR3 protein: CASSADRTSYEQYF
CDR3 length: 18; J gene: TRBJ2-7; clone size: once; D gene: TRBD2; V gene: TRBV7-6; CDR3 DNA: TGTGCCAGCAGCCCAACCGGGACTAGCGGAGACGGATCCTACGAGCAGTACTTC; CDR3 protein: CASSPTGTSGDGSYEQYF
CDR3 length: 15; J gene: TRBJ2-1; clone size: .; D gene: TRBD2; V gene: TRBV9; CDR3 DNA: TGTGCCAGCAGCTATCTAGCGGATCGACACAATGAGCAGTTCTTC; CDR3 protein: CASSYLADRHNEQFF
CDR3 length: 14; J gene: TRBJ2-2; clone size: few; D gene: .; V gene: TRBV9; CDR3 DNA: TGTGCCAGCAGCTCCATCAGGAACACCGGGGAGCTGTTTTTT; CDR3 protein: CASSSIRNTGELFF
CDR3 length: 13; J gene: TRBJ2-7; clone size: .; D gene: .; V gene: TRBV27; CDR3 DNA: TGTGCCAGCAGTTTGCAGGGAACAGTCGAGCAGTACTTC; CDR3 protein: CASSLQGTVEQYF
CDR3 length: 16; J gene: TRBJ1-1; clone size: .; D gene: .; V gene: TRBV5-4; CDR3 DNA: TGTGCCAGCAGCTTGGCGGGGGACTACCGCGACGGTGAAGCTTTCTTT; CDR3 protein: CASSLAGDYRDGEAFF
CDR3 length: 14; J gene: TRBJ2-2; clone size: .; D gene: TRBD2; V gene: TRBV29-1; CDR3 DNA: TGCAGCGTTGCGGGCGGGAGGGCGTCCGGGGAGCTGTTTTTT; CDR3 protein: CSVAGGRASGELFF
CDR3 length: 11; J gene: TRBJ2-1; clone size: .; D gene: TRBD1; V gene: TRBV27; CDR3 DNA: TGTGCCACGGACAGGGACAATGAGCAGTTCTTC; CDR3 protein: CATDRDNEQFF
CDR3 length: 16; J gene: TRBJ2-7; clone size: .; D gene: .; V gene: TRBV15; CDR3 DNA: TGTGCCACCAGCAGAGATATGACGCAGGGGATATACGAGCAGTACTTC; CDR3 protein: CATSRDMTQGIYEQYF
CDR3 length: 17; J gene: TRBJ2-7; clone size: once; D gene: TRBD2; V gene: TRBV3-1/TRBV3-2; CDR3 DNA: TGTGCCAGCAGCCAAGATCTAGCGGGAGTGTCTGTTTACGAGCAGTACTTC; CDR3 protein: CASSQDLAGVSVYEQYF
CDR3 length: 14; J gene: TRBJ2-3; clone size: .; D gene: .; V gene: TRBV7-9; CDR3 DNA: TGTGCCAGCAGCTTAGATGTACTCCGGGGTACGCAGTATTTT; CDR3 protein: CASSLDVLRGTQYF
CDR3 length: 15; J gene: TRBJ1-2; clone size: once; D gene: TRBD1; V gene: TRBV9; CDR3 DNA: TGTGCCAGCAGCGTAGCTCCGACAGGGAACTATGGCTACACCTTC; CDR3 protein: CASSVAPTGNYGYTF
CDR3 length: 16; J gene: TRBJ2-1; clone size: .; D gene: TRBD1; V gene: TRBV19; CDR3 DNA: TGTGCCAGTAGTATTGGGTGGAGCAGGGGGTTCGATGAGCAGTTCTTC; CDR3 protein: CASSIGWSRGFDEQFF
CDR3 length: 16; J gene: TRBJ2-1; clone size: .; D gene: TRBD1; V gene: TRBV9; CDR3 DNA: TGTGCCAGCAGCACAGATCCGGGACAGGGGATAATTGAGCAGTTCTTC; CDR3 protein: CASSTDPGQGIIEQFF
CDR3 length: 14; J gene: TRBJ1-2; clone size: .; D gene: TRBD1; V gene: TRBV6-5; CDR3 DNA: TGTGCCAGCAACAGTGGACAGGTTAACTATGGCTACACCTTC; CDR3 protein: CASNSGQVNYGYTF
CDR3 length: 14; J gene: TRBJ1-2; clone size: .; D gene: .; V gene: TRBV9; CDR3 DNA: TGTGCCAGCAGTGGTGGACAGAGGACCTATGGCTACACCTTC; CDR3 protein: CASSGGQRTYGYTF
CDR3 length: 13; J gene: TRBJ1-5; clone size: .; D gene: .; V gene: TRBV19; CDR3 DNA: TGTGCCAGTAATACCCCAAGCGGGGGGCCCCAGCATTTT; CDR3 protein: CASNTPSGGPQHF
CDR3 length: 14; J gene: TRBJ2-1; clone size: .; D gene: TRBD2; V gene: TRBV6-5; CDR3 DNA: TGTGCCAGCAGCAGGACTAGCGGGAACAATGAGCAGTTCTTC; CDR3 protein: CASSRTSGNNEQFF
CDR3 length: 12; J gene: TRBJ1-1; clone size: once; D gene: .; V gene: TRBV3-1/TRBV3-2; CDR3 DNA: TGTGCCAGCAGACTTACAGGGACTGAAGCTTTCTTT; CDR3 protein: CASRLTGTEAFF
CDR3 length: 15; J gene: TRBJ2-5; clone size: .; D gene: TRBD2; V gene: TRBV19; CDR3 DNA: TGTGCCAGTAGTATAGTCGCTAGCGGAGGAGAGACCCAGTACTTC; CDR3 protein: CASSIVASGGETQYF
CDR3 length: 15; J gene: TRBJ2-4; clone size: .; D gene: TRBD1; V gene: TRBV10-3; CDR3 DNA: TGTGCCATCGGTCGGCGACAGGGTTTGGAAAACATTCAGTACTTC; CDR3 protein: CAIGRRQGLENIQYF
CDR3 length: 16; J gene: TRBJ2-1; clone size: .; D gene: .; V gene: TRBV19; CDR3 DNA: TGTGCCAGTAGGAGGGGGTCTCGGGAGGCTTACAATGAGCAGTTCTTC; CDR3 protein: CASRRGSREAYNEQFF
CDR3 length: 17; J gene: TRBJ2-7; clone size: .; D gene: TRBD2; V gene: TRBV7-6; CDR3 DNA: TGTGCCAGCAGCTTATTAGCGGGAGGGTTGGGGCTCAACGAGCAGTACTTC; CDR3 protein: CASSLLAGGLGLNEQYF
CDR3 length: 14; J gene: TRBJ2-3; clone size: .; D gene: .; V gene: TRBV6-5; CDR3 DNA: TGTGCCAGTGCAGTAGGGGTGAGCACAGATACGCAGTATTTT; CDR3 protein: CASAVGVSTDTQYF
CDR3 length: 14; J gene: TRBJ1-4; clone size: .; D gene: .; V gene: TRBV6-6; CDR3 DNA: TGTGCCAGCAGTTACACGGAACGGGGGGAAAAACTGTTTTTT; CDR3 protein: CASSYTERGEKLFF